This is a list of T cell receptor beta chains from one sample in a study of CD8 T cells in Susac syndrome. TCRdb reprocessed the immunoSEQ multiplex PCR reads via MiXCR and lists one record per CDR3 protein. There are fewer than 350,000 distinct CDR3 sequences in the sample; 85% occur only once, and roughly 0.21% lies in the top ten. The sequenced sample was CD8+ T cells from PBMCs. The source of these receptors is a human donor with multiple sclerosis. Each CDR3 is given without its conserved first and last residue. Fields, in order: V gene, clone size, D gene, CDR3 protein. D genes are given only for firm matches. Size is omitted from some rows. Given values are once, few, many or a class for expanded clones.

>TRBV27|.|.
ASGGRSSSYNEQF
>TRBV7-9|.|.
ASSFVGGESAASYTQY
>TRBV28|once|TRBD1
ASSSFDRGLSSYNEQF
>TRBV10-2|.|.
ASSIRGFVRGYT
>TRBV7-6|once|.
ASSNLVIWASGANVLT
>TRBV9|few|.
ASSVSVREDYGYT
>TRBV9|.|.
ASSVEGRVTETQY
>TRBV6-2/TRBV6-3|few|.
ASSYSAGTEAF
>TRBV3-1|few|.
ASSQDIGSYNEQF
>TRBV28|.|.
ATTYLAGSDTEAF
>TRBV27|.|.
ASSMGTGHQPQH
>TRBV2|.|.
ASSAGHSENTIY
>TRBV9|once|.
ASSPQEDTQY
>TRBV19|.|.
ASSSGSYT
>TRBV7-2|.|.
ASIDASASTDTQY
>TRBV20-1|.|.
STRRTEPGSRGVVPYNSPLH
>TRBV3-1|.|.
ASSPTGYGLNEQF
>TRBV19|few|TRBD1
ASSLGQYSNQPQH
>TRBV7-9|once|.
ASRVGTNNEQF
>TRBV4-2|.|.
ASSQDVPGTYEQY
>TRBV5-6|.|.
ASSFASSYNEQF
>TRBV4-3|.|.
ASSQDRVYSYGYT
>TRBV20-1|.|.
SARHPPAEGHGYT
>TRBV30|.|TRBD2
AWTPLAGANEQF
>TRBV4-3|.|TRBD1
ASSQTGTAYSPLH
>TRBV19|.|TRBD2
ASSDWTSGRALNEQF
>TRBV6-5|.|TRBD1
ATWTGRNYGYT
>TRBV20-1|.|.
SARIGTSSYEQY
>TRBV12-3/TRBV12-4|.|.
ASTLKGYTEAF
>TRBV6-6|.|TRBD1
ASSFRQGLGTDTQY
>TRBV19|.|.
ASSIPGPLGELF
>TRBV30|.|TRBD2
AWSRGRADEQF
>TRBV28|.|.
ASSLILSPYEQY
>TRBV7-9|.|TRBD1
ASSLPRQGRYQPQH
>TRBV4-1|.|.
ASSQGASTEAF
>TRBV24-1|.|TRBD1
ATSGGTGSSTNEKLF
>TRBV7-2|.|TRBD2
ASSIRLAGEVETQY
>TRBV27|once|.
ASSLKGLSNQPQH
>TRBV20-1|.|TRBD2
SARDDSGLAGTYEQY
>TRBV28|.|.
ASSRTEYGYT
>TRBV12-3/TRBV12-4|.|.
ASQVGGLTQY
>TRBV6-5|.|.
ASRDREQF
>TRBV27|.|.
ASSLGLNTGELF
>TRBV12-3/TRBV12-4|once|.
ASNSDRNTGELF
>TRBV6-5|.|.
ASSYSTGTGYT
>TRBV7-5|.|.
ISVPEARTHGYT
>TRBV12-3/TRBV12-4|.|.
ASTIGGSYNEQF
>TRBV29-1|.|TRBD1
SVSYGTGYYGYT
>TRBV27|.|.
ASATVPRTDTQY
>TRBV7-9|.|TRBD2
ASSNVAGGPYEQF
>TRBV28|.|TRBD2
ASSFELAGAEDTQY
>TRBV11-2|.|TRBD2
ASRPGRGSPPGANVLT
>TRBV3-1|.|TRBD2
ASSTGRDYSTDTQY
>TRBV7-9|few|.
ASQLPGNHEQY
>TRBV24-1|.|TRBD2
ATSSAGVRQETQY
>TRBV27|.|.
ASSPQINFSYEQY
>TRBV6-6|.|.
ASSYSGPTYEQY
>TRBV30|.|TRBD2
AWTTGTSGKETQY
>TRBV30|once|TRBD2
AWSVGLAGGPGETQY